The T cell receptor (beta chain) under discussion was sequenced for a study of T cell repertoires in cytomegalovirus infection. In the study overall: Indications came from public TCR beta signatures; they pointed to CMV infection and to a matching HLA type.

Overall study results and limits: Across the ex vivo response, the dominant clonotypes were HLA-C-restricted CMV-specific TCR beta clonotypes. Summed frequency of shared TCR beta families picked out CMV carriers who also had the relevant HLA.

Points on this clonotype: As yet, its antigen is unknown.

TCRdb recomputed calls from the reads with MiXCR, one row per CDR3 protein. This sample has approximately 500,000 distinct CDR3 sequences, with more than 15% found just once. The CDR3 length is 15 residues. CDR1 is DFQATT, CDR2 SNEGSKA, per germline (reference sequence). V was clipped by 0 bases and J by 0 bases, with 9 bases between them. Sequences were obtained from CD8+ T cells from PBMCs. The V call is TRBV20-1, the J call TRBJ2-4, with D uncertain. This TCR was sampled from a human donor in good health (CMV status not recorded). Some clones in this sample may be carry-over from other donors' samples. In DNA, the CDR3 is TGCAGTGCTAGAGAGGGCCGCTTAGCCAAAAACATTCAGTACTTC. Its protein is CSAREGRLAKNIQYF.